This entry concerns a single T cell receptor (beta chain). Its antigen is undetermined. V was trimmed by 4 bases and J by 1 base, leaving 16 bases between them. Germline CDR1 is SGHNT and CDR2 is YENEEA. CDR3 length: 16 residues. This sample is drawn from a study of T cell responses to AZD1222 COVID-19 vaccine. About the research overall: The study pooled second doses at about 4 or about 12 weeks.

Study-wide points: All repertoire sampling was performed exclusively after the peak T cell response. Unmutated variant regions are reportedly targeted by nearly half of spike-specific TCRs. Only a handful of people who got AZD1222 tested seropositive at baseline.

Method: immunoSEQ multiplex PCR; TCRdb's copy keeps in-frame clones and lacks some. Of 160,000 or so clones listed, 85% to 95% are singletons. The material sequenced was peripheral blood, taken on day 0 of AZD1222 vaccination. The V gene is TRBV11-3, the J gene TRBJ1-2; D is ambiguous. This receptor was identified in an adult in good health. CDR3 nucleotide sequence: TGTGCCAGCAGCTCCGGACGGACCTGCTGTAACTATGGCTACACCTTC. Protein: CASSSGRTCCNYGYTF. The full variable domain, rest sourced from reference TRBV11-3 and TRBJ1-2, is EAGVVQSPRYKIIEKKQPVAFWCNPISGHNTLYWYLQNLGQGPELLIRYENEEAVDDSQLPKDRFSAERLKGVDSTLKIQPAELGDSAVYLCASSSGRTCCNYGYTFGSGTRLTVV.